This T cell receptor beta chain appears in the sequencing data of a study of brain T cells in children with intractable seizures. Findings and caveats of the study: HCMV serostatus was not known, and viral specificity came from CDR3 similarity only. Pre-surgery blood may have been undersampled, hiding some clones.

Sequencing was limited to surgery cases with top T cell transcript signatures in brain tissue. At least one anti-epileptic drug was given before surgery. TCRdb's table, derived via immunoSEQ multiplex PCR, lists solely in-frame clones and lacks some. The sample shows around 80,000 clones, approximately 89% of them seen only once. This CDR3 contains 17 residues. The V end lost 0 bases, the J end lost 2 bases, and 17 bases lay between the germline ends. In germline, CDR1 is KGHSH, CDR2 LQKENI. Turning to this clone: Its target is unknown.

The chain joins TRBV18 to TRBJ2-7; unclear D gene. The sequence derives from a girl aged 2 to 9 with Rasmussen encephalitis and intractable seizures. Sequencing used peripheral blood, obtained at surgery. The CDR3 region has the DNA TGTGCCAGCTCACCACCGCCTCGCGACAAACCGACCTACGAGCAGTACTTC. Protein product: CASSPPPRDKPTYEQYF.